The 14 T cell receptor beta chains below all came from one sample that was sequenced in a study of OX40 agonist ivuxolimab in advanced cancers. Libraries were prepared by immunoSEQ multiplex PCR; TCRdb keeps only in-frame clonotypes and omits some of them. Of 30,000 to 45,000 clones in the sample, 86% were seen once. This specimen was CD4+ or CD8+ T cells sorted from blood, taken in a trial of the OX40 agonist ivuxolimab. Receptors were obtained from an adult with an advanced solid tumor such as melanoma, head and neck, liver or kidney cancer.

This clone was counted a single time. The J gene is TRBJ1-6, the V gene TRBV6-5, with no clear D. The CDR3 runs 15 residues. Per the germline V gene, CDR1 is MNHEY and CDR2 is SVGAGI. V lost 3 bases to trimming and J lost 7 bases, with 13 bases between them. The CDR3 sequence is CASSYDRTHNSPLHF. CDR3 nucleotides: TGTGCCAGCAGTTATGATCGGACCCACAATTCACCCCTCCACTTT.

This chain uses TRBV15 with TRBJ2-5, with a weak D call TRBD2 (6 bases). The ends were cut back, 4 bases at V and 5 bases at J, with 11 bases in the middle. CDR1 and CDR2 from the germline V gene are LNHNV and YYDKDF (reference sequence). This CDR3 has 13 amino acids. For the CDR3, the DNA is TGTGCCACCAGCAAGGGGAGGAGGGAGACCCAGTACTTC. Translating it yields CATSKGRRETQYF.

The J gene is TRBJ2-5, the V gene TRBV5-6, with 8 positions matching TRBD1. Germline CDR1 and CDR2: SGHDT and YYEEEE. The CDR3 runs to 15 residues. V trimming: 3 bases; J trimming: 2 bases; junction bases outside the gene matches: 6. CDR3 residues: CASSWTQGGQETQYF. The CDR3, as DNA: TGTGCCAGCAGCTGGACACAGGGGGGTCAAGAGACCCAGTACTTC. Supplemented by reference TRBV5-6 and TRBJ2-5, the full variable domain reads DAGVTQSPTHLIKTRGQQVTLRCSPKSGHDTVSWYQQALGQGPQFIFQYYEEEERQRGNFPDRFSGHQFPNYSSELNVNALLLGDSALYLCASSWTQGGQETQYFGPGTRLLVL.

CDR3 protein: CASSETGRNYGYTF. For the CDR3, the DNA is TGTGCCAGCAGTGAGACAGGGCGTAACTATGGCTACACCTTC. The chain couples TRBV2 to TRBJ1-2; 7 positions match TRBD1. V dropped 3 bases and J dropped 1; count of bases not matched to a gene: 2. This CDR3 is 14 amino acids long. The germline gives CDR1 SNHLY, CDR2 FYNNEI. The full variable domain, rest sourced from reference TRBV2 and TRBJ1-2, is EPEVTQTPSHQVTQMGQEVILRCVPISNHLYFYWYRQILGQKVEFLVSFYNNEISEKSEIFDDQFSVERPDGSNFTLKIRSTKLEDSAMYFCASSETGRNYGYTFGSGTRLTVV.

The chain carries TRBV11-2 and TRBJ2-3; 7 nucleotides line up with TRBD2. The germline gives CDR1 SGHAT, CDR2 FQNNGV. V lost 5 bases to trimming and J lost 2 bases; unmatched junction nucleotides: 4. This CDR3 has 14 amino acids. The CDR3 here is CASSVGGVTDTQYF. The CDR3 coding sequence is TGTGCCAGCAGCGTGGGGGGGGTCACAGATACGCAGTATTTT.

Only a few counts were recorded for this clone. The J gene is TRBJ2-7, the V gene TRBV4-2, with 8 nucleotides matching TRBD1. This CDR3 is 16 amino acids long. Trimming cost V 5 bases and J 0 bases; bases outside gene matches: 9. The germline CDR1 and CDR2 sequences are LGHNA and YNFKEQ. The CDR3: CASSSLWDRSSYEQYF. As DNA, the CDR3 is TGTGCCAGCAGCTCTCTTTGGGACAGGAGCTCCTACGAGCAGTACTTC.

This rearrangement joins TRBV5-4 to TRBJ1-6; the D is unclear. Germline CDR1 and CDR2: SGHNT and YYREEE (reference sequence). V was cut by 6 bases and J by 0 bases, with 10 bases left in between. The CDR3 spans 15 residues. The CDR3 DNA sequence: TGTGCCAGCATCCGGGATCTCTCCTATAATTCACCCCTCCACTTT. Protein product: CASIRDLSYNSPLHF.

The chain carries TRBV27 and TRBJ1-5, with 7 bases that match TRBD1. The CDR3 is made up of 15 amino acids. Germline V CDR1 and CDR2: MNHEY, SMNVEV (reference sequence). V lost 8 bases and J lost 0; bases outside the gene matches: 7. CDR3 residues: CASGSDRSSNQPQHF. The CDR3 DNA follows: TGTGCCAGCGGGTCGGACAGGAGTAGCAATCAGCCCCAGCATTTT.

The chain is built from TRBV5-1 and TRBJ2-7, with D possibly matching TRBD2 (7 bases). This CDR3 is built from 14 residues. Germline values: CDR1 SGHRS, CDR2 YFSETQ. V gave up 3 bases and J gave up 1 base, with 11 bases separating them. The chain's CDR3 is CASSWGGHSYEQYF. In nucleotides, the CDR3 is TGCGCCAGCAGCTGGGGGGGACATTCCTACGAGCAGTACTTC.

This clone was detected a few times. The chain uses TRBV10-3 and TRBJ1-2, with 8 nucleotides matching TRBD1. J gave up 5 bases and V 7 bases, and 6 bases lay outside the gene matches. This CDR3 is built from 13 residues. Germline-derived CDR1 and CDR2 are ENHRY and SYGVKD. The DNA of the CDR3 is TGTGCCATCAAGACAGGGGTAGGGTATGGCTACACCTTC. Translation: CAIKTGVGYGYTF.

The chain carries TRBV15 and TRBJ2-3; 9 positions agree with TRBD2. CDR3 size: 15 residues. The germline V gene has CDR1 LNHNV and CDR2 YYDKDF (reference sequence). After removal of 5 bases from V and 5 bases from J, the junction contained 8 bases not matched to a gene. In nucleotides, the CDR3 is TGTGCCACCAGCGGTCCTAGCGGGGTAAGAGATACGCAGTATTTT. It encodes CATSGPSGVRDTQYF.

This sequence joins TRBV18 and TRBJ2-5; TRBD1 agrees at 9 bases. V shed 4 bases, J shed 5 bases, and the junction held 8 bases outside the gene matches. CDR1 and CDR2 from the germline V gene are KGHSH and LQKENI. This CDR3 contains 15 residues. Here the CDR3 DNA reads TGTGCCAGCTCACTCCGCCAACAGGGGGCCGAGACCCAGTACTTC. Its protein product is CASSLRQQGAETQYF.

The chain carries TRBV5-1 and TRBJ2-7; unclear D gene. Per germline, CDR1 SGHRS and CDR2 YFSETQ. V lost 2 bases and J lost 0, with 24 bases in between. CDR3 length: 19 residues. CDR3 sequence reads: CASSLNSDPNQQSSYEQYF. CDR3 sequence (DNA): TGCGCCAGCAGCTTAAACTCGGACCCGAACCAACAGAGCTCCTACGAGCAGTACTTC.

The chain links TRBV7-2 to TRBJ2-3, with 8 positions matching TRBD2. CDR1 and CDR2 from the germline V gene are SGHTA and FQGNSA. The CDR3 consists of 15 residues. After removal of 5 bases from V and 2 bases from J, the junction contained 6 bases not matched to a gene. The CDR3 region is CASSPPGLDTDTQYF. The CDR3 DNA follows: TGTGCCAGCAGCCCGCCGGGACTAGACACAGATACGCAGTATTTT.